The 20 T cell receptor beta chains given below trace back to one sample, sequenced in a study of blood T cell repertoires in COVID-19. This table comes from immunoSEQ multiplex PCR, and its TCRdb copy is limited to in-frame clones, with some not included. Seen here are about 320,000 clones, 80% to 90% observed once, and the top ten hold about 5%. The sequenced material came from PBMCs or T cells enriched from blood (not recorded which). The receptor set was obtained from a young man who had recovered from COVID-19.

The chain employs TRBV5-6 and TRBJ1-2; 7 bases are a match to TRBD1. V was clipped by 5 bases and J by 3 bases; unmatched bases: 7. The CDR3 sequence is 14 residues long. Germline V gene data show CDR1 as SGHDT and CDR2 as YYEEEE. The CDR3 region is CASSSTGSYYGYTF. The CDR3, as DNA: TGTGCCAGCAGTTCGACAGGGAGCTACTATGGCTACACCTTC. Filled out from reference TRBV5-6 and TRBJ1-2, the complete variable domain reads DAGVTQSPTHLIKTRGQQVTLRCSPKSGHDTVSWYQQALGQGPQFIFQYYEEEERQRGNFPDRFSGHQFPNYSSELNVNALLLGDSALYLCASSSTGSYYGYTFGSGTRLTVV.

This clone is a singleton in its sample. The chain links TRBV15 to TRBJ1-1; tentative D call: TRBD1 (5 bases). Trimming removed 5 bases from V and 0 bases from J, with 10 bases in between. The CDR3 has 14 amino acids. Germline values: CDR1 LNHNV, CDR2 YYDKDF (reference sequence). For the CDR3, the DNA is TGTGCCACCAGCGCCCGACAGATGAACACTGAAGCTTTCTTT. As protein: CATSARQMNTEAFF. Together with reference TRBV15 and TRBJ1-1, the CDR3 gives the full variable domain: DAMVIQNPRYQVTQFGKPVTLSCSQTLNHNVMYWYQQKSSQAPKLLFHYYDKDFNNEADTPDNFQSRRPNTSFCFLDIRSPGLGDTAMYLCATSARQMNTEAFFGQGTRLTVV.

The genes are TRBV18 and TRBJ2-3; 7 bases fit TRBD2. This CDR3 is built from 15 residues. With V trimmed by 2 bases and J by 4 bases, 6 bases remained unmatched. The germline V gene encodes CDR1 KGHSH and CDR2 LQKENI. DNA of the CDR3: TGTGCCAGCTCACCAAAGCCGGGGGGAGCAGATACGCAGTATTTT. It specifies CASSPKPGGADTQYF.

V usage is TRBV7-9 and J usage is TRBJ1-5, with D tentatively TRBD1 (5 bases). Trimming removed 1 base at V and 0 bases at J, with 7 bases between. The CDR3 sequence is 15 residues long. The germline CDR1 and CDR2 sequences are SEHNR and FQNEAQ (reference sequence). The CDR3 spells CASSLEGLSNQPQHF. CDR3 sequence (DNA): TGTGCCAGCAGCTTAGAGGGACTTAGCAATCAGCCCCAGCATTTT. The whole variable domain, filled in from reference TRBV7-9 and TRBJ1-5, reads DTGVSQNPRHKITKRGQNVTFRCDPISEHNRLYWYRQTLGQGPEFLTYFQNEAQLEKSRLLSDRFSAERPKGSFSTLEIQRTEQGDSAMYLCASSLEGLSNQPQHFGDGTRLSIL.

The chain combines TRBV5-1 with TRBJ1-3, with D possibly being TRBD1 (6 bases). The CDR3 contains 15 residues. From germline, CDR1 is SGHRS and CDR2 YFSETQ. V lost 3 bases, J lost 0 bases, and 10 bases lay in between. Written as DNA, the CDR3 is TGCGCCAGCAGCTCGGGACAATACTCTGGAAACACCATATATTTT. It is translated as CASSSGQYSGNTIYF.

This rearrangement joins TRBV6-5 to TRBJ1-4, with no clear D. The germline CDR1 and CDR2 sequences are MNHEY and SVGAGI. CDR3 length: 13 residues. V was clipped by 8 bases and J by 4 bases, with 11 bases between them. CDR3 DNA: TGTGCCAGCGCAACACGGGGTAATGAAAAACTGTTTTTT. Its protein product is CASATRGNEKLFF.

The chain has TRBV27 and TRBJ1-4; TRBD1 might be the D (5 bases). Looked up from germline, CDR1 is MNHEY and CDR2 is SMNVEV (reference sequence). Trimming took 11 bases from V and 7 from J, leaving 17 bases between them. This CDR3 comprises 13 residues. CDR3 sequence: CACSGTGREKLFF. The CDR3 DNA is TGTGCCTGTTCCGGGACTGGGCGTGAAAAACTGTTTTTT.

This clone was seen only once. V gene TRBV5-1 combines with J gene TRBJ2-5; 9 bases agree with TRBD1. This CDR3 contains 17 residues. Germline V CDR1 and CDR2: SGHRS, YFSETQ. Trimming removed 3 bases from V and 1 base from J; junction bases left unmatched: 10. The CDR3 region is CASSSYRGRRGQETQYF. CDR3 sequence (DNA): TGCGCCAGCAGCTCCTACAGGGGGCGCAGGGGCCAAGAGACCCAGTACTTC.

The genes are TRBV10-2 and TRBJ2-2; D perhaps matches TRBD2 (5 bases). Germline CDR1 and CDR2: WSHSY and SAAADI. Trimming removed 3 bases from V and 5 bases from J, with 13 bases in between. There are 15 residues in the CDR3. The CDR3 reads CASSDPSRLTGELFF. DNA for the CDR3: TGCGCCAGCAGTGATCCTAGCCGGCTGACCGGGGAGCTGTTTTTT.

The genes are TRBV11-3 and TRBJ2-1; a possible D gene is TRBD1 (5 bases). Germline assignment: CDR1 SGHNT and CDR2 YENEEA. V lost 2 bases and J lost 3, with 11 bases in between. This CDR3 spans 15 amino acids. The CDR3 bases are TGTGCCAGCAGCTTATTACCAGACAGCTACAATGAGCAGTTCTTC. This sequence encodes CASSLLPDSYNEQFF.

This chain joins TRBV7-9 and TRBJ2-1, with TRBD1 matching over 9 bases. J was trimmed by 8 bases and V by 5 bases; bases with no gene match: 13. The germline CDR1 and CDR2 sequences are SEHNR and FQNEAQ (reference sequence). The CDR3 has 16 residues. The CDR3 is CASSPPAGQGLHEQFF. The CDR3 nucleotides are TGTGCCAGCAGCCCCCCCGCGGGACAGGGATTACATGAGCAGTTCTTC. Complete variable domain (other parts from reference TRBV7-9 and TRBJ2-1): DTGVSQNPRHKITKRGQNVTFRCDPISEHNRLYWYRQTLGQGPEFLTYFQNEAQLEKSRLLSDRFSAERPKGSFSTLEIQRTEQGDSAMYLCASSPPAGQGLHEQFFGPGTRLTVL.

This chain uses TRBV2 with TRBJ2-7, with 11 bases identical to TRBD1. The CDR3 runs to 15 residues. V was pared by 4 bases and J by 0 bases, with 2 bases of the junction left unmatched. Germline CDR1 SNHLY, CDR2 FYNNEI. As DNA, the CDR3 is TGTGCCAGCAGTGGGGACAGGGGGAACTCCTACGAGCAGTACTTC. Its protein is CASSGDRGNSYEQYF.

The chain uses TRBV11-2 and TRBJ1-1; D may be TRBD1 (5 bases). This CDR3 contains 12 residues. The germline V gene has CDR1 SGHAT and CDR2 FQNNGV. V was trimmed by 6 bases and J by 6 bases, leaving 11 bases between them. The CDR3: CASSPGRSEAFF. DNA for the CDR3: TGTGCCAGCAGTCCAGGGAGGTCTGAAGCTTTCTTT.

The chain recombines TRBV7-9 with TRBJ2-2; a possible D gene is TRBD1 (6 bases). The CDR3 spans 15 residues. Trimming cost V 4 bases and J 4 bases, with 13 bases left between them. Germline assignment: CDR1 SEHNR and CDR2 FQNEAQ (reference sequence). The CDR3 loop is CASSSRDNPTGELFF. The CDR3 nucleotides read TGTGCCAGCAGCTCTAGGGACAATCCCACCGGGGAGCTGTTTTTT.

This clone appeared a few times. The CDR3 region is CASSLVVTGEETQYF. As DNA, the CDR3 is TGTGCCAGCAGCTTGGTAGTGACAGGAGAAGAGACCCAGTACTTC. V usage is TRBV5-8 and J usage is TRBJ2-5; D possibly corresponds to TRBD1 (6 bases). This CDR3 is 15 amino acids long. The germline CDR1 and CDR2 sequences are SGHTS and YDEGEE. The V end was cut by 0 bases, the J end by 3 bases, with 12 bases between.

The chain employs TRBV2 and TRBJ1-6; maybe TRBD1 (5 bases). This CDR3 spans 14 amino acids. Looked up from germline, CDR1 is SNHLY and CDR2 is FYNNEI. V gave up 8 bases and J gave up 4 bases, with 12 bases separating them. CDR3 DNA sequence: TGTGCCAGCGGTCAGGACACGTATAATTCACCCCTCCACTTT. Protein product: CASGQDTYNSPLHF.

This chain connects TRBV7-9 to TRBJ2-3; D is possibly TRBD2 (6 bases). Deletions cut 5 bases from V and 5 bases from J, with 20 bases between. Germline V lookup: CDR1 SEHNR, CDR2 FQNEAQ (reference sequence). This CDR3 is 16 amino acids long. CDR3 in DNA: TGTGCCAGCAGCCCCCACAACCGGGACTCAAAAGATACGCAGTATTTT. This translates into CASSPHNRDSKDTQYF.

This chain links TRBV18 with TRBJ2-5; weak D call: TRBD2 (5 bases). CDR1 is KGHSH and CDR2 is LQKENI in the germline V gene. The CDR3 has 13 amino acids. The germline V and J ends were trimmed by 3 bases and 5 bases, with 10 bases remaining between them. CDR3 nucleotides: TGTGCCAGCTCACCGAGGGTAGGCGAGACCCAGTACTTC. Its translation: CASSPRVGETQYF.

V is TRBV28 and J is TRBJ2-1; weak D call: TRBD1 (5 bases). The germline CDR1 and CDR2 sequences are MDHEN and SYDVKM. The CDR3 runs 12 residues. With 8 bases removed from V and 4 bases from J, the gap between germline ends came to 9 bases. CDR3 region: CASGAVYNEQFF. The CDR3 region has the DNA TGTGCCAGCGGGGCAGTTTACAATGAGCAGTTCTTC.

The V and J genes are TRBV9 and TRBJ2-5; 8 positions agree with TRBD1. The CDR3 runs 17 residues. The V gene end was trimmed by 5 bases and the J gene end by 0 bases; junction bases not matched to a gene: 12. Germline lookup yields CDR1 SGDLS and CDR2 YYNGEE. In DNA form, the CDR3 reads TGTGCCAGCAGTATCTTTTCCGGGACAGGACACCAAGAGACCCAGTACTTC. Protein sequence: CASSIFSGTGHQETQYF. Complete variable domain (other parts from reference TRBV9 and TRBJ2-5): DSGVTQTPKHLITATGQRVTLRCSPRSGDLSVYWYQQSLDQGLQFLIQYYNGEERAKGNILERFSAQQFPDLHSELNLSSLELGDSALYFCASSIFSGTGHQETQYFGPGTRLLVL.